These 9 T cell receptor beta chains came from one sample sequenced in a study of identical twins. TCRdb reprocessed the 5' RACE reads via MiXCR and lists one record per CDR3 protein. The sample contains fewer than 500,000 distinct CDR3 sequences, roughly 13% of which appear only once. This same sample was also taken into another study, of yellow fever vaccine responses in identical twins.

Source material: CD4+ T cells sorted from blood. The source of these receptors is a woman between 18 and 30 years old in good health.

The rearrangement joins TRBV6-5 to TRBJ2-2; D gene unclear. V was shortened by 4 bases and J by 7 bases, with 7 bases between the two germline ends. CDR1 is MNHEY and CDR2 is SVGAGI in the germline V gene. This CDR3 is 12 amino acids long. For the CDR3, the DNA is TGTGCCAGCAGTTTCTGGGGCGGGGAGCTGTTTTTT. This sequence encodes CASSFWGGELFF.

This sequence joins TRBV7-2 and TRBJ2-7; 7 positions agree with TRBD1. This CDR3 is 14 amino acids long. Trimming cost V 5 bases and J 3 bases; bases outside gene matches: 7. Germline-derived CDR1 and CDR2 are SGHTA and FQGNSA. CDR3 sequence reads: CASSGSRDSYEQYF. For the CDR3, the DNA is TGTGCCAGCAGCGGTAGTCGGGACAGCTACGAGCAGTACTTC.

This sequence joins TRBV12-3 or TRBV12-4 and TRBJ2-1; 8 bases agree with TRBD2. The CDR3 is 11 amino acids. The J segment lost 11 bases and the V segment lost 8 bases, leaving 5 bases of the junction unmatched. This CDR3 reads CASVGRGKQFF. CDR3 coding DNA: TGTGCCAGCGTCGGGAGGGGGAAGCAGTTCTTC.

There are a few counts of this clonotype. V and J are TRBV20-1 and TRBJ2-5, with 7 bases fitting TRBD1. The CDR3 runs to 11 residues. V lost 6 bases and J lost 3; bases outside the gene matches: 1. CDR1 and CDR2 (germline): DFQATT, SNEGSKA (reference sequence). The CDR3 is CSADREETQYF. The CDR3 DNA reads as TGCAGTGCCGACAGGGAAGAGACCCAGTACTTC.

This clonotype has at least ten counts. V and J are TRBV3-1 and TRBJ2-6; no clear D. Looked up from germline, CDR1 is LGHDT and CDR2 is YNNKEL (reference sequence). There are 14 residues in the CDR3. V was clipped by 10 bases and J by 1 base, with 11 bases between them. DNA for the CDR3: TGTGCCACCCAGAAAAATTCTGGGGCCAACGTCCTGACTTTC. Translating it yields CATQKNSGANVLTF.

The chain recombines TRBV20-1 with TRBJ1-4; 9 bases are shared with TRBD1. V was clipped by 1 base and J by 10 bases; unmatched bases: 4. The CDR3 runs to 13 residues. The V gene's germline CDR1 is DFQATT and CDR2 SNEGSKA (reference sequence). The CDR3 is CSARVDRGVKLFF. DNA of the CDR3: TGCAGTGCTAGAGTGGACAGGGGTGTAAAACTGTTTTTT.

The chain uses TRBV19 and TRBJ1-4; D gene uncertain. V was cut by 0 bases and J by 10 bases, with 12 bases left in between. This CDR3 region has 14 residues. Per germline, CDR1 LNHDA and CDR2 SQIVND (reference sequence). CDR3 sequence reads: CASSIEDKRPKLFF. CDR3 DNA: TGTGCCAGTAGTATAGAAGACAAACGGCCAAAACTGTTTTTT.

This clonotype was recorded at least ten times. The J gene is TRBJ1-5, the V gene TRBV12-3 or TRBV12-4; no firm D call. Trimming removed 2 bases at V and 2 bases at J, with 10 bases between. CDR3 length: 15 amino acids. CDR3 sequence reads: CASSLSGLGNQPQHF. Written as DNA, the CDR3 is TGTGCCAGCAGTTTATCGGGGTTGGGCAATCAGCCCCAGCATTTT.

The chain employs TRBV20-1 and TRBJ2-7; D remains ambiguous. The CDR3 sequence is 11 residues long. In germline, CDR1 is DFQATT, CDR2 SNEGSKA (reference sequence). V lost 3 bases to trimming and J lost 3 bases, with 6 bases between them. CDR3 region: CSASTHYEQYF. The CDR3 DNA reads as TGCAGTGCTAGTACACACTACGAGCAGTACTTC.